Listed here are 20 T cell receptor beta chains from one sample, sequenced in a study of T cell responses to AZD1222 COVID-19 vaccine. TCRdb's table, derived via immunoSEQ multiplex PCR, lists solely in-frame clones and lacks some. The data contain more than 140,000 clones, approximately 88% of them singletons. This sample comprised peripheral blood, obtained on day 0 of MenACWY control vaccination. The receptors were sampled from an adult in good health.

The rearrangement joins TRBV7-2 to TRBJ2-5; 7 bases agree with TRBD1. CDR1 and CDR2 (germline): SGHTA, FQGNSA. The length of the CDR3 is 12 residues. The ends lost 5 bases at V and 10 bases at J; junction bases unmatched: 7. CDR3 nucleotides: TGTGCCAGCAGCCCCCGACAGGGCTACCAGTACTTC. This codes for CASSPRQGYQYF.

This chain connects TRBV7-9 to TRBJ1-2; unclear D gene. The CDR3 is 14 amino acids. Germline V gene data show CDR1 as SEHNR and CDR2 as FQNEAQ (reference sequence). V was clipped by 4 bases and J by 8 bases, with 17 bases between them. CDR3 loop: CASSWTSGIYGYTF. Here the CDR3 DNA reads TGTGCCAGCAGCTGGACGTCGGGGATCTACGGCTACACCTTC.

V is TRBV4-1 and J is TRBJ2-7; D possibly matches TRBD1 or TRBD2 (5 bases each). Looked up from germline, CDR1 is MGHRA and CDR2 is YSYEKL. The CDR3 runs to 15 residues. V gave up 5 bases and J gave up 4 bases, with 18 bases separating them. The CDR3 loop is CASSETTGAGYEQYF. CDR3 DNA: TGCGCCAGCAGCGAGACTACCGGGGCTGGATACGAGCAGTACTTC.

The CDR3 region is CSARSNTEAFF. The CDR3 DNA sequence: TGCAGTGCTAGGAGCAACACTGAAGCTTTCTTT. The chain couples TRBV20-1 to TRBJ1-1, with no clear D. Trimming took off 3 bases at V and 2 bases at J, with 4 bases between the two ends. Germline values: CDR1 DFQATT, CDR2 SNEGSKA (reference sequence). The CDR3 runs to 11 residues.

The J gene is TRBJ2-1, the V gene TRBV18, with a possible D match to TRBD1 (6 bases). The V and J ends lost 3 bases and 1 base respectively, with 10 bases between them. CDR1 is KGHSH, CDR2 LQKENI, per germline. This CDR3 has 15 residues. CDR3 in amino acids: CASSPQGQSYNEQFF. In nucleotides, the CDR3 is TGTGCCAGCTCACCCCAAGGACAGTCCTACAATGAGCAGTTCTTC.

This clone appeared a single time. The chain joins TRBV13 to TRBJ1-6; D gene ambiguous. V lost 4 bases, J lost 4 bases, and 8 bases lay in between. CDR1 PRHDT and CDR2 FYEKMQ come from the germline V gene (reference sequence). CDR3 length equals 14 residues. CDR3 region: CASSSRTYNSPLHF. Written as DNA, the CDR3 is TGTGCCAGCAGCTCTCGGACTTATAATTCACCCCTCCACTTT.

This chain connects TRBV18 to TRBJ2-7, with D unresolved. Germline CDR1 reads KGHSH; CDR2 reads LQKENI. V was cut by 3 bases and J by 3 bases, with 15 bases left in between. This CDR3 has 15 amino acids. DNA for the CDR3: TGTGCCAGCTCACCGGGATCTGATATTAACTACGAGCAGTACTTC. Its protein is CASSPGSDINYEQYF.

The genes are TRBV5-4 and TRBJ1-1; D is perhaps TRBD1 (6 bases). The V gene's germline CDR1 is SGHNT and CDR2 YYREEE (reference sequence). V was pared by 1 base and J by 5 bases, with 15 bases between. The CDR3 is made up of 15 amino acids. The CDR3 here is CASSLWGARGTEAFF. In DNA, the CDR3 is TGTGCCAGCAGCTTGTGGGGGGCGCGTGGAACTGAAGCTTTCTTT.

The chain recombines TRBV29-1 with TRBJ1-2; tentatively, D is TRBD1 (6 bases). Trimming removed 1 base at V and 8 bases at J, with 23 bases between. CDR3 length: 16 amino acids. Germline values: CDR1 SQVTM, CDR2 ANQGSEA. CDR3 in DNA: TGCAGCGTTGAAGCTCTAAAGAATCCAGGGGAATACGGCTACACCTTC. Protein product: CSVEALKNPGEYGYTF.

The rearrangement uses TRBV14 and TRBJ1-2; possible D gene TRBD1, 5 bases. The ends were cut back, 4 bases at V and 8 bases at J, with 17 bases in the middle. This CDR3 comprises 14 residues. Looked up from germline, CDR1 is SGHDN and CDR2 is FVKESK. The DNA of the CDR3 is TGTGCCAGCAGCCCGCGGACCAGGGCCTGGGGCTACACCTTC. This codes for CASSPRTRAWGYTF.

The CDR3 nucleotides read TGCGCCAGCAGCCAAGGGCTTGCAGAAGGTAGGCCCCAGCATTTT. Protein sequence: CASSQGLAEGRPQHF. The rearrangement links TRBV4-1 to TRBJ1-5; D uncertain. Germline V CDR1 and CDR2: MGHRA, YSYEKL. CDR3 length: 15 amino acids. V dropped 1 base and J dropped 9 bases, with 16 bases sitting between them.

The V gene is TRBV6-1, the J gene TRBJ1-1; tentative D call: TRBD1 (6 bases). There are 14 residues in the CDR3. The germline V and J ends were trimmed by 6 bases and 6 bases, with 17 bases remaining between them. Germline CDR1 and CDR2: MNHNS and SASEGT. The CDR3 spells CASSPLGGMAEAFF. DNA for the CDR3: TGTGCCAGCAGCCCCTTAGGGGGAATGGCTGAAGCTTTCTTT.

This clone has only one observation. CDR3 amino acids: CASSSGTYEQYF. Here the CDR3 DNA reads TGCGCCAGCAGCTCTGGCACCTACGAGCAGTACTTC. The chain is built from TRBV5-1 and TRBJ2-7; the D is unclear. Looked up from germline, CDR1 is SGHRS and CDR2 is YFSETQ. The CDR3 has 12 amino acids. Between the trimmed V and J ends, which lost 3 bases and 2 bases, there was a span of 6 bases.

The rearrangement links TRBV6-5 to TRBJ1-2; D possibly corresponds to TRBD1 (6 bases). Germline lookup yields CDR1 MNHEY and CDR2 SVGAGI. V lost 8 bases, J lost 4 bases, and 20 bases lay in between. This CDR3 spans 15 amino acids. CDR3 sequence: CASHPGRGQVYGYTF. The DNA for the CDR3 is TGTGCCAGCCATCCCGGGCGGGGGCAGGTCTATGGCTACACCTTC.

The chain links TRBV5-1 to TRBJ1-2; 7 nucleotides agree with TRBD1. Germline CDR1 reads SGHRS; CDR2 reads YFSETQ. V shed 2 bases, J shed 5 bases, and the junction held 12 bases outside the gene matches. There are 16 residues in the CDR3. The CDR3 region has the DNA TGCGCCAGCAGCTTAGGCGGACAGGAAGGGGATTATGGCTACACCTTC. As protein: CASSLGGQEGDYGYTF. Full variable domain (rest looked up from reference TRBV5-1 and TRBJ1-2): KAGVTQTPRYLIKTRGQQVTLSCSPISGHRSVSWYQQTPGQGLQFLFEYFSETQRNKGNFPGRFSGRQFSNSRSEMNVSTLELGDSALYLCASSLGGQEGDYGYTFGSGTRLTVV.

The J gene is TRBJ2-2, the V gene TRBV30; possibly TRBD2 for D (6 bases). The CDR3 totals 14 residues. Trimming pared 5 bases from V and 3 bases from J, leaving 13 bases between. Germline V gene lookup returns CDR1 GTSNPN and CDR2 SVGIG (reference sequence). CDR3: CAWGAGGHTGELFF. The CDR3 bases are TGTGCCTGGGGGGCCGGAGGGCACACCGGGGAGCTGTTTTTT.

The chain joins TRBV5-1 to TRBJ2-7, with a tentative D call TRBD2 (6 bases). This CDR3 comprises 15 residues. V was clipped by 4 bases and J by 5 bases, with 19 bases between them. Germline CDR1 SGHRS, CDR2 YFSETQ. The CDR3 protein is CASSIRGTGVDEQYF. Written as DNA, the CDR3 is TGCGCCAGCAGCATAAGAGGGACGGGAGTCGACGAGCAGTACTTC. Full variable domain (remainder filled in from reference TRBV5-1 and TRBJ2-7): KAGVTQTPRYLIKTRGQQVTLSCSPISGHRSVSWYQQTPGQGLQFLFEYFSETQRNKGNFPGRFSGRQFSNSRSEMNVSTLELGDSALYLCASSIRGTGVDEQYFGPGTRLTVT.

The chain couples TRBV12-3 or TRBV12-4 to TRBJ1-5; TRBD1 is a possible D gene (6 bases). The CDR3 extends over 13 amino acids. The V gene lost 5 bases and the J gene lost 5 bases, with 10 bases spanning the gap. CDR3 sequence: CASSVGGDQPQHF. CDR3 DNA sequence: TGTGCCAGCAGTGTAGGGGGGGATCAGCCCCAGCATTTT.

As DNA, the CDR3 is TGTGCCTGGAGTGTACGAGATGAAGCTTTCTTT. It translates to CAWSVRDEAFF. The gene calls are TRBV30 and TRBJ1-1, with D unresolved. The CDR3 is 11 amino acids. V was clipped by 0 bases and J by 7 bases, with 6 bases between them. Per germline, CDR1 GTSNPN and CDR2 SVGIG (reference sequence).

The chain links TRBV5-4 to TRBJ2-7, with D unresolved. Trimming took off 1 base at V and 0 bases at J, with 5 bases between the two ends. The CDR3 is 13 residues long. Germline V gene lookup returns CDR1 SGHNT and CDR2 YYREEE (reference sequence). This chain's CDR3 is CASSLINSYEQYF. Written as DNA, the CDR3 is TGTGCCAGCAGCTTGATTAACTCCTACGAGCAGTACTTC.